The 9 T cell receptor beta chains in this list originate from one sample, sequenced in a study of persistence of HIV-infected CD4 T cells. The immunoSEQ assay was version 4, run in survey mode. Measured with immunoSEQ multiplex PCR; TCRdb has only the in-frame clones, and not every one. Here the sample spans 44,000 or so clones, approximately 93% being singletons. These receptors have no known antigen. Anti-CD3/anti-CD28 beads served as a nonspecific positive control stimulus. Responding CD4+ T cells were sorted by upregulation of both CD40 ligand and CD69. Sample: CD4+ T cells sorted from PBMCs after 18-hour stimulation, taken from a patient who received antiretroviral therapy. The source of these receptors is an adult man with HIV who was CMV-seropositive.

CDR3 nucleotide sequence: TGTGCCAGCAGCCTGTCGGTTGCCAAAAACATTCAGTACTTC. Protein: CASSLSVAKNIQYF. This chain joins TRBV3-1 (or the pseudogene TRBV3-2) and TRBJ2-4; no reliable D call. Trimming shortened V by 4 bases and J by 1 base, and 8 bases separated the two germline ends. The CDR3 runs 14 residues. Germline V gene lookup returns CDR1 LGHDT and CDR2 YNNKEL (reference sequence).

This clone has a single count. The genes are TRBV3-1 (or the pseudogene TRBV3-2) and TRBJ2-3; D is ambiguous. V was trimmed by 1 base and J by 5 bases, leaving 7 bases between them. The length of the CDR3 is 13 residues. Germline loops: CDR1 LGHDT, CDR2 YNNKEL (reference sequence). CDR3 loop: CASSQVYRDTQYF. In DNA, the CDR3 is TGTGCCAGCAGCCAAGTGTATAGAGATACGCAGTATTTT.

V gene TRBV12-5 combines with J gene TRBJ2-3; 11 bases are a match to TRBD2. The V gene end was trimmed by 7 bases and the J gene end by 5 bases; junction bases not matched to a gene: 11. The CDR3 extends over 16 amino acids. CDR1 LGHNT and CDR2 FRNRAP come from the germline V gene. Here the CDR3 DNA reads TGTGCTAGTGCCCAGGGAGGAACTAGCGGGGGAGATACGCAGTATTTT. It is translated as CASAQGGTSGGDTQYF.

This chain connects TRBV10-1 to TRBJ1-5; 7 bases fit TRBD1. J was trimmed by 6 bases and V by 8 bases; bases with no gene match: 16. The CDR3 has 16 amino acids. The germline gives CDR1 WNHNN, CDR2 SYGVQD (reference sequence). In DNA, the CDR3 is TGCGCCAGCCCCGATCCGGCCACAGGGGAAGCTCAGCCCCAGCATTTT. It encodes CASPDPATGEAQPQHF.

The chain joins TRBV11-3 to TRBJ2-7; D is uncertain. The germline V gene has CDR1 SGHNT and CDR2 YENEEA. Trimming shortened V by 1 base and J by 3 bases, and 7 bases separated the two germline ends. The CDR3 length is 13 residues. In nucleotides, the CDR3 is TGTGCCAGCAGCTTAGGTCAGAACTACGAGCAGTACTTC. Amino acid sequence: CASSLGQNYEQYF.

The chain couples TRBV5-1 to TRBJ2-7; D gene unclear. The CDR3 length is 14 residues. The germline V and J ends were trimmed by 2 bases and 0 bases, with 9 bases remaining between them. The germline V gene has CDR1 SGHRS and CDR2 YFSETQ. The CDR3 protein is CASSLGFSSYEQYF. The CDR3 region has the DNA TGCGCCAGCAGCTTAGGATTTAGCTCCTACGAGCAGTACTTC.

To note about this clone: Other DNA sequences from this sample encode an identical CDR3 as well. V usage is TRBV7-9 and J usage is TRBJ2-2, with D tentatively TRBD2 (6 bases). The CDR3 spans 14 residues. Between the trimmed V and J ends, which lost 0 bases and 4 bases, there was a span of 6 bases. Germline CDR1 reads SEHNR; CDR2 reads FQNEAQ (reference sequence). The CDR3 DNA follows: TGTGCCAGCAGCTTAGCCGGGGGCACCGGGGAGCTGTTTTTT. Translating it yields CASSLAGGTGELFF.

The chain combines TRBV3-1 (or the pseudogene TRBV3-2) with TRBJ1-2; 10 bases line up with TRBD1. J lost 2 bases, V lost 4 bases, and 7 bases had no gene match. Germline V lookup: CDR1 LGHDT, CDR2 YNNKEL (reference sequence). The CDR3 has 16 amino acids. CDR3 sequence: CASSPPGTGVNYGYTF. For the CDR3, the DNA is TGTGCCAGCAGCCCCCCCGGGACAGGGGTAAACTATGGCTACACCTTC.

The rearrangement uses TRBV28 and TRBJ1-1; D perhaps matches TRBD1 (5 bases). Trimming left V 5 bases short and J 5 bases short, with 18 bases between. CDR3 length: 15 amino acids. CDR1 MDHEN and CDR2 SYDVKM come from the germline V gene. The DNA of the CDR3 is TGTGCCAGCAGTGCACCTGTAGGGGTTCGGACTGAAGCTTTCTTT. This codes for CASSAPVGVRTEAFF.